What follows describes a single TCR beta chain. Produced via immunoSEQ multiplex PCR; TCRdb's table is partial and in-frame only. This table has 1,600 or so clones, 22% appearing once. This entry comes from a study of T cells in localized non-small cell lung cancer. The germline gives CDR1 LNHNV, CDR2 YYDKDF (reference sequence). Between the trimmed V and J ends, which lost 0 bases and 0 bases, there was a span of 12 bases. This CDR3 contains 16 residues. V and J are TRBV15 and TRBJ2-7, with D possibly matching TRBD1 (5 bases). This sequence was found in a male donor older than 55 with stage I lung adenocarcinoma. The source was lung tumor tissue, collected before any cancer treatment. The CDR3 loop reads CATSRDPQGYSYEQYF. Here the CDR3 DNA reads TGTGCCACCAGCAGAGATCCCCAGGGTTACTCCTACGAGCAGTACTTC.